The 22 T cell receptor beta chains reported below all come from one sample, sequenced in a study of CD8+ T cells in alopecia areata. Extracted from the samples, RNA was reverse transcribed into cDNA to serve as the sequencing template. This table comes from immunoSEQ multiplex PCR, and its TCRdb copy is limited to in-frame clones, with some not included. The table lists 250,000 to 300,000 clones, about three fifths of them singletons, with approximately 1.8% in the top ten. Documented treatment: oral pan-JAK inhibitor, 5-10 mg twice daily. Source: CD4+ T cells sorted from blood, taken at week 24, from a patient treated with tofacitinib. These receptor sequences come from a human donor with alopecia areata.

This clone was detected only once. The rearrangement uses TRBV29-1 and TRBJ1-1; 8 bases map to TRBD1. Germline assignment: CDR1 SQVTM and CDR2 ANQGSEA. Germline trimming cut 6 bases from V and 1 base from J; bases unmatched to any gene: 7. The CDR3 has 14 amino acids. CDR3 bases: TGCAGCGTGAGACAGGGGCTCACGAACACTGAAGCTTTCTTT. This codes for CSVRQGLTNTEAFF.

The CDR3: CASSLESGISEAFF. In DNA form, the CDR3 reads TGCGCCAGCAGCTTAGAGTCGGGGATCTCTGAAGCTTTCTTT. J is TRBJ1-1 and V is TRBV5-1; the D is unclear. The CDR3 runs to 14 residues. The germline V gene has CDR1 SGHRS and CDR2 YFSETQ. Trimming left V 2 bases short and J 6 bases short, with 14 bases between.

The chain's CDR3 is CASSEVGGRANEKLFF. CDR3 nucleotide sequence: TGTGCCAGCAGTGAAGTCGGGGGACGAGCTAATGAAAAACTGTTTTTT. The chain recombines TRBV25-1 with TRBJ1-4; a possible D gene is TRBD1 (5 bases). The CDR3 is 16 amino acids. Germline V lookup: CDR1 MGHDK, CDR2 SYGVNS. The germline V and J ends were trimmed by 2 bases and 3 bases, with 13 bases remaining between them.

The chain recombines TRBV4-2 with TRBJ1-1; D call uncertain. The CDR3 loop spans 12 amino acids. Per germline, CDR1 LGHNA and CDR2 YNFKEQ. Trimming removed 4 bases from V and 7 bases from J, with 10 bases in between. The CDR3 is CASSLDPGEAFF. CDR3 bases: TGTGCCAGCAGCCTGGACCCGGGTGAAGCTTTCTTT.

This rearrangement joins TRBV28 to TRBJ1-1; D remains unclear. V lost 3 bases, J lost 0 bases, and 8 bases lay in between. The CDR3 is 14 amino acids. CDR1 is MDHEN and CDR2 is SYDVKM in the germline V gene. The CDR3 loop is CASSLAEMNTEAFF. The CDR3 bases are TGTGCCAGCAGTTTGGCAGAGATGAACACTGAAGCTTTCTTT.

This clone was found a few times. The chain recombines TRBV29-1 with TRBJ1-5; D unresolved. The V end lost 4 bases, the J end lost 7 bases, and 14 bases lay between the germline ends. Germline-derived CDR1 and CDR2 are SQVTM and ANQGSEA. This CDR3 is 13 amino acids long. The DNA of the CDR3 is TGCAGCGTTGTCCTGGGAGTCGGGCAGCCCCAGCATTTT. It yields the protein CSVVLGVGQPQHF.

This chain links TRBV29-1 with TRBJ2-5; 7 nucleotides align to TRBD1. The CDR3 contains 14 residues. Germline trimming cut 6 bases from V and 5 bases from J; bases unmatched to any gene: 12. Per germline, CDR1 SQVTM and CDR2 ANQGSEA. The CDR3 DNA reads TGCAGCGTGTGCACAGGGGCCGGCAGGGAGACCCAGTACTTC. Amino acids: CSVCTGAGRETQYF.

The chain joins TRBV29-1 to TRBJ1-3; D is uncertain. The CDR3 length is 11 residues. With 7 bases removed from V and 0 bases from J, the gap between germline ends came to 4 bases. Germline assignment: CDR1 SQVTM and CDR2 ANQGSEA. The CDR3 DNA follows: TGCAGCGGTCGCTCTGGAAACACCATATATTTT. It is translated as CSGRSGNTIYF.

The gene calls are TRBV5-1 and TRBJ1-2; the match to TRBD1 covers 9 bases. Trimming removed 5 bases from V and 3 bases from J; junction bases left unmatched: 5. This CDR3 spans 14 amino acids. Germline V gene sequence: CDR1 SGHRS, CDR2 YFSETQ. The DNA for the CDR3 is TGCGCCAGCAGACGGGACAGGGACGACTATGGCTACACCTTC. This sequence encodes CASRRDRDDYGYTF.

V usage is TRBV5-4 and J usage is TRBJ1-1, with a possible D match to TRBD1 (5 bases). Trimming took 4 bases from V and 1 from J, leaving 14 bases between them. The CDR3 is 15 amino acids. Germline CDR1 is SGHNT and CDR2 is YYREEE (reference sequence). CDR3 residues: CASSPGTGGNTEAFF. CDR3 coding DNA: TGTGCCAGCAGCCCCGGAACAGGCGGGAACACTGAAGCTTTCTTT.

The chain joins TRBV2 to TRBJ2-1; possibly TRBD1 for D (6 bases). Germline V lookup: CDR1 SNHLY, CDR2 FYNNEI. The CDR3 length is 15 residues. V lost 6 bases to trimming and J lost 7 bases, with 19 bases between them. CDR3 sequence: CASRTGTHSGNEQFF. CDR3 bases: TGTGCCAGCAGGACCGGGACACATTCCGGGAATGAGCAGTTCTTC.

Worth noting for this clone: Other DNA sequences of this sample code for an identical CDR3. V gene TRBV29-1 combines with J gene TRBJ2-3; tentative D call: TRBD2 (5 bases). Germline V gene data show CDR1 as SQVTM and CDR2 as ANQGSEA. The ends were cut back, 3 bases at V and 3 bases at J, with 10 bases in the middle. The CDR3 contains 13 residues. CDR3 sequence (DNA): TGCAGCGTTGATCTCGCGGGTACAGATACGCAGTATTTT. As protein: CSVDLAGTDTQYF.

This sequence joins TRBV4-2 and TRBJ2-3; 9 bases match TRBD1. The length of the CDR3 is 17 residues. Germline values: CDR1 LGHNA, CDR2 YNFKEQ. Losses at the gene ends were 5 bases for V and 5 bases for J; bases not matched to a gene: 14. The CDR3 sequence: CASSWTGVQGARDTQYF. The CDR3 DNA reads TGTGCCAGCAGCTGGACGGGCGTACAGGGGGCGCGAGATACGCAGTATTTT.

Here the CDR3 reads CASSGRTGKGYNEQFF. CDR3 nucleotide sequence: TGTGCCAGCAGCGGGAGGACAGGCAAGGGCTACAATGAGCAGTTCTTC. V gene TRBV5-6 combines with J gene TRBJ2-1; perhaps TRBD1 as D (7 bases). The CDR3 has 16 amino acids. The germline gives CDR1 SGHDT, CDR2 YYEEEE. V was pared by 4 bases and J by 3 bases, with 17 bases between.

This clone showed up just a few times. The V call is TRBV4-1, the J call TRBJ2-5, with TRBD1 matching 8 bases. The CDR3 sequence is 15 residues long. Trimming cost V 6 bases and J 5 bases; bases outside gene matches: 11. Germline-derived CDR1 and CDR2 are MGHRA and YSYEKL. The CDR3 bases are TGCGCCAGCAGGACTCAGGACAGGGAAGGGGAGACCCAGTACTTC. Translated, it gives CASRTQDREGETQYF.

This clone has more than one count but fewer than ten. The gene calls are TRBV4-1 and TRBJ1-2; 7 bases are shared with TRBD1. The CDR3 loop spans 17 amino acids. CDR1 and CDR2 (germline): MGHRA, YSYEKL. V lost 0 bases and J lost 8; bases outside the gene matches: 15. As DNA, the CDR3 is TGCGCCAGCAGCCAAGAACTTCACAGGGGCCGACTGGAGGGCTACACCTTC. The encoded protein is CASSQELHRGRLEGYTF.

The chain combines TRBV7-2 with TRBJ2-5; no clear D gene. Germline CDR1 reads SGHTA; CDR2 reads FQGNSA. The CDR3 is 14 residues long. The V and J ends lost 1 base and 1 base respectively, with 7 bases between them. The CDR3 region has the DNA TGTGCCAGCAGCTTAGTGGAGTTCCAAGAGACCCAGTACTTC. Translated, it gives CASSLVEFQETQYF.

Here the CDR3 DNA reads TGCGCCAGCAGCTCGACTGGGGAGGGGAAAGAGACCCAGTACTTC. Translating gives CASSSTGEGKETQYF. J is TRBJ2-5 and V is TRBV4-3, with 7 bases that match TRBD2. After removal of 5 bases from V and 3 bases from J, the junction contained 9 bases not matched to a gene. Germline loops: CDR1 LGHNA, CDR2 YSLEER. The CDR3 is 15 amino acids.

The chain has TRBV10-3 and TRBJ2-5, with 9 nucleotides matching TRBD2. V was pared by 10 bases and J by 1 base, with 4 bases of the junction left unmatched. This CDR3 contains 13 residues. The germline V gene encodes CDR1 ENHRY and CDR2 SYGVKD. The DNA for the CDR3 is TGTGCCACCTTAGCGGGGGCCCAAGAGACCCAGTACTTC. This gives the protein CATLAGAQETQYF.

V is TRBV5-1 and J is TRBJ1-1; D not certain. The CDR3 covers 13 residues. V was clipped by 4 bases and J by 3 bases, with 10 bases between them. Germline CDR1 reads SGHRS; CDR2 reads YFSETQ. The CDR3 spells CASSRRVDTEAFF. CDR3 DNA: TGCGCCAGCAGCAGGAGGGTAGACACTGAAGCTTTCTTT. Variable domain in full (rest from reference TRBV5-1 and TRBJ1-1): KAGVTQTPRYLIKTRGQQVTLSCSPISGHRSVSWYQQTPGQGLQFLFEYFSETQRNKGNFPGRFSGRQFSNSRSEMNVSTLELGDSALYLCASSRRVDTEAFFGQGTRLTVV.

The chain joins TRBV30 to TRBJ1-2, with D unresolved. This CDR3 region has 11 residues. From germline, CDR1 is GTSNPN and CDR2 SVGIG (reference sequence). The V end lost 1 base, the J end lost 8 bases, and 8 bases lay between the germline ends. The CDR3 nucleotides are TGTGCCTGGAGTGAGCTTGAGGGCTACACCTTC. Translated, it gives CAWSELEGYTF.

CDR3 sequence: CSVKDRENSPLHF. In nucleotides, the CDR3 is TGCAGCGTTAAGGACAGAGAGAATTCACCCCTCCACTTT. The rearrangement links TRBV29-1 to TRBJ1-6; possible D gene TRBD1, 6 bases. The germline gives CDR1 SQVTM, CDR2 ANQGSEA. The ends were cut back, 5 bases at V and 7 bases at J, with 12 bases in the middle. The CDR3 runs to 13 residues.